The clone carrying this T cell receptor beta chain has a handful of counts. 5'RACE primed from the constant segment yielded TCR alpha and TCR beta cDNA libraries bearing sample barcodes and UMIs. From the 5' RACE reads, TCRdb called clonotypes with MiXCR, one entry per CDR3 protein. The sample includes a few hundred thousand distinct CDR3 sequences, 20% to 30% of them seen just once. The source of the sample is a study of T-cell memory formation after mild COVID-19. Across the whole study: For the most part, TCR clusters were specific to one donor.

Trimming cost V 3 bases and J 3 bases; bases outside gene matches: 4. CDR1 and CDR2 (germline): ENHRY, SYGVKD. The CDR3 spans 15 residues. The sequence came from an adult woman who had mild COVID-19 (a few samples of this study predate the infection). Cell type and time point are not known. The sample consisted of PBMCs or a T cell subset sorted from them (not recorded which). The rearrangement uses TRBV10-3 and TRBJ2-3, with 9 bases that match TRBD1. CDR3 in amino acids: CAISDTGTGTDTQYF. In DNA, the CDR3 is TGTGCCATCAGTGACACCGGGACAGGGACAGATACGCAGTATTTT.